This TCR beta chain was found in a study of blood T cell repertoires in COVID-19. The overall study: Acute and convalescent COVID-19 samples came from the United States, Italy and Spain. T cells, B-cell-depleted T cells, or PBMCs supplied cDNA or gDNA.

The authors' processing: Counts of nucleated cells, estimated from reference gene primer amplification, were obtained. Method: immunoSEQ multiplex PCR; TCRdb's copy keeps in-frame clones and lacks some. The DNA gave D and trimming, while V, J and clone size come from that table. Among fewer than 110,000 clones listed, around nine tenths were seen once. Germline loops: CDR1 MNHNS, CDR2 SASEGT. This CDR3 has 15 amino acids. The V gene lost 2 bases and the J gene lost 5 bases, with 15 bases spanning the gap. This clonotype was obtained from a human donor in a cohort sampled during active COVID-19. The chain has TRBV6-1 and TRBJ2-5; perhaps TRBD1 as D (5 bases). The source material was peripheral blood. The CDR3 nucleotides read TGTGCCAGCAGTGAAATGTTAGGCAGGGCTGAGACCCAGTACTTC. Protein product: CASSEMLGRAETQYF.